One sample yielded the 23 T cell receptor beta chains listed below, sequenced in a study of Graves' ophthalmopathy and Graves' hyperthyroidism. Amplification of TCR beta CDR3 regions used RNA transcripts. Scientists carried out first-round RT-PCR using HTBI primers and then a second-round multiplex PCR. From the multiplex PCR reads, TCRdb called clonotypes with MiXCR, one entry per CDR3 protein. The sample yields 650,000 to 800,000 distinct CDR3 sequences, roughly 41% seen once. Sequencing input: peripheral blood. The origin of the receptors is an adult man with Graves' ophthalmopathy.

The genes are TRBV5-4 and TRBJ1-5; no definite D call. This CDR3 has 15 amino acids. Deletions cut 4 bases from V and 0 bases from J, with 11 bases between. CDR1 SGHNT and CDR2 YYREEE come from the germline V gene (reference sequence). This chain's CDR3 is CASSTPHSSNQPQHF. CDR3 nucleotides: TGTGCCAGCAGCACTCCCCACAGTAGCAATCAGCCCCAGCATTTT.

The J gene is TRBJ1-3, the V gene TRBV11-1; 7 positions agree with TRBD1. Trimming took 5 bases from V and 0 from J; bases not matched to a gene: 4. The germline V gene has CDR1 SGHAT and CDR2 FQDESV (reference sequence). CDR3 length equals 15 residues. DNA for the CDR3: TGTGCCAGCAGCATCCGGGACAGCTCTGGAAACACCATATATTTT. As protein: CASSIRDSSGNTIYF.

The chain is built from TRBV10-3 and TRBJ1-1; maybe TRBD1 (6 bases). CDR1 and CDR2 (germline): ENHRY, SYGVKD. The CDR3 length is 17 residues. V was clipped by 0 bases and J by 4 bases, with 18 bases between them. Here the CDR3 reads CAISESEQGHPGTEAFF. The DNA for the CDR3 is TGTGCCATCAGTGAGTCGGAACAGGGCCACCCTGGCACTGAAGCTTTCTTT.

This clonotype has at least ten counts. In nucleotides, the CDR3 is TGCGCCAGCAGTGAGTCCGGGACCTCGGGTGAAAAACTGTTTTTT. This sequence encodes CASSESGTSGEKLFF. This sequence joins TRBV10-2 and TRBJ1-4, with D perhaps matching TRBD1 (5 bases). Trimming shortened V by 0 bases and J by 7 bases, and 12 bases separated the two germline ends. This CDR3 spans 15 amino acids. Germline lookup yields CDR1 WSHSY and CDR2 SAAADI.

CDR3 bases: TGTGCCAGCAGTGAAGGCCAGAGCTCCTACAATGAGCAGTTCTTC. This codes for CASSEGQSSYNEQFF. The chain has TRBV25-1 and TRBJ2-1; D is undetermined. This CDR3 contains 15 residues. Trimming removed 2 bases from V and 0 bases from J, with 8 bases in between. Germline V CDR1 and CDR2: MGHDK, SYGVNS.

The J gene is TRBJ1-1, the V gene TRBV14; D is possibly TRBD1 (5 bases). The CDR3 has 16 amino acids. V lost 0 bases to trimming and J lost 4 bases, with 15 bases between them. Germline assignment: CDR1 SGHDN and CDR2 FVKESK. The CDR3: CASSQDWSPGGTEAFF. For the CDR3, the DNA is TGTGCCAGCAGCCAAGATTGGTCCCCCGGGGGCACTGAAGCTTTCTTT. Together with reference TRBV14 and TRBJ1-1, the CDR3 gives the full variable domain: EAGVTQFPSHSVIEKGQTVTLRCDPISGHDNLYWYRRVMGKEIKFLLHFVKESKQDESGMPNNRFLAERTGGTYSTLKVQPAELEDSGVYFCASSQDWSPGGTEAFFGQGTRLTVV.

The chain links TRBV20-1 to TRBJ2-7; D gene unclear. Per the germline V gene, CDR1 is DFQATT and CDR2 is SNEGSKA (reference sequence). Deletions cut 2 bases from V and 4 bases from J, with 12 bases between. The CDR3 runs to 13 residues. The CDR3 here is CSARIPGGYEQYF. CDR3 sequence (DNA): TGCAGTGCTAGAATCCCGGGCGGATACGAGCAGTACTTC.

As to this clonotype: A read error may be the cause here, since a much bigger clone is one base away. The gene calls are TRBV9 and TRBJ1-1; unclear D gene. V lost 2 bases to trimming and J lost 12 bases, with 17 bases between them. The CDR3 spans 13 residues. Germline CDR1 and CDR2: SGDLS and YYNGEE. The CDR3 reads CASSVREESRSFF. As DNA, the CDR3 is TGTGCCAGCAGCGTGAGGGAAGAGAGCAGGTCTTTCTTT.

This clonotype appeared many times. The chain links TRBV12-3 or TRBV12-4 to TRBJ1-5; D might be TRBD1 (6 bases). V lost 2 bases, J lost 4 bases, and 9 bases lay in between. The CDR3 totals 14 residues. CDR3 nucleotide sequence: TGTGCCAGCAGTTTACCGGGGGCGAATCAGCCCCAGCATTTT. As protein: CASSLPGANQPQHF.

This clonotype appeared many times. V is TRBV12-3 or TRBV12-4 and J is TRBJ1-2, with 7 bases fitting TRBD1. V shed 5 bases and J 6 bases; nucleotides not matched to a gene: 9. The CDR3 consists of 14 residues. CDR3 protein: CASSPHEGADGYTF. CDR3 bases: TGTGCCAGCAGTCCGCATGAGGGGGCGGATGGCTACACCTTC.

To note about this clonotype: At one boundary the junction diverges from the germline segment, which might be a read error. The chain uses TRBV25-1 and TRBJ2-3, with D possibly being TRBD1 (5 bases). This CDR3 contains 15 residues. From germline, CDR1 is MGHDK and CDR2 SYGVNS. CDR3 sequence reads: CASSESLGYTGTQYF. DNA for the CDR3: TGTGCCAGCAGTGAAAGCCTGGGGTACACAGGTACGCAGTATTTT.

The V call is TRBV10-3, the J call TRBJ1-6, with 7 bases matching TRBD1. The germline V gene encodes CDR1 ENHRY and CDR2 SYGVKD. CDR3 length: 14 amino acids. V gave up 7 bases and J gave up 7 bases; unmatched junction bases: 7. The CDR3 region has the DNA TGTGCCATCACCTCGACAGGGAGAAATTCACCCCTCCACTTT. Protein: CAITSTGRNSPLHF.

This clonotype occurred once. Lacking the conserved final phenylalanine or tryptophan, this CDR3 likely reflects a read error. The J gene is TRBJ2-7, the V gene TRBV9; 10 bases map to TRBD2. CDR1 and CDR2 (germline): SGDLS, YYNGEE. The CDR3 contains 18 residues. V was pared by 4 bases and J by 2 bases, with 15 bases of the junction left unmatched. The CDR3, as DNA: TGTGCCAGCAGCCCAGACGAGATTCTAGCGGGAGAGCCCTACGAGCAGTACCTC. Translation gives CASSPDEILAGEPYEQYL.

V and J are TRBV2 and TRBJ1-2, with 12 bases that match TRBD1. V was pared by 3 bases and J by 6 bases, with 8 bases of the junction left unmatched. Germline V gives CDR1 SNHLY, CDR2 FYNNEI. The CDR3 contains 16 residues. The CDR3 sequence is CASSETPGQGANGYTF. The CDR3, as DNA: TGTGCCAGCAGTGAGACCCCGGGACAGGGGGCGAATGGCTACACCTTC.

The genes are TRBV6-6 and TRBJ1-2; TRBD1 matches at 11 bases. Germline V lookup: CDR1 MNHNY, CDR2 SVGAGI (reference sequence). There are 15 residues in the CDR3. Trimming at V came to 5 bases and at J to 8 bases, leaving 10 bases not matched to a gene. DNA of the CDR3: TGTGCCAGCAGTCCGTGGGGACAGGGGGACCGAGGCTACACCTTC. Translated: CASSPWGQGDRGYTF.

The rearrangement links TRBV10-3 to TRBJ2-7, with 9 bases fitting TRBD2. The J segment lost 7 bases and the V segment lost 8 bases, leaving 6 bases of the junction unmatched. This CDR3 comprises 12 residues. Germline CDR1 ENHRY, CDR2 SYGVKD. CDR3 nucleotides: TGTGCCATCGAGGGACTAGCCAATGAGCAGTACTTC. It encodes CAIEGLANEQYF.

This clonotype was found a few times. The V gene is TRBV6-1, the J gene TRBJ2-2; 10 bases match TRBD1. The CDR3 has 15 residues. V lost 6 bases, J lost 7 bases, and 8 bases stayed unmatched. The germline V gene encodes CDR1 MNHNS and CDR2 SASEGT. The CDR3 nucleotides read TGTGCCAGCAGAAGAGACAGGGGGCGCATCGGGGAGCTGTTTTTT. Its translation is CASRRDRGRIGELFF.

This clonotype was observed many times. The chain uses TRBV5-5 and TRBJ1-6; no clear D. The CDR3 runs to 14 residues. Trimming took off 1 base at V and 5 bases at J, with 7 bases between the two ends. The germline CDR1 and CDR2 sequences are SGHKS and YYEKEE (reference sequence). DNA of the CDR3: TGTGCCAGCAGCTTGTGGAAGGATAATTCACCCCTCCACTTT. This encodes CASSLWKDNSPLHF.

The gene calls are TRBV5-1 and TRBJ1-2; 7 nucleotides line up with TRBD1. CDR1 and CDR2 from the germline V gene are SGHRS and YFSETQ. The CDR3 length is 14 residues. The junction had 10 bases not matched to a gene; V was cut back by 4 bases and J by 7 bases. CDR3 bases: TGCGCCAGCAGCGACGGAACAGGGGTTTTTGGCTACACCTTC. Translating gives CASSDGTGVFGYTF.

This rearrangement joins TRBV24-1 to TRBJ2-1; weak D call: TRBD1 (5 bases). CDR3 length equals 13 residues. The V end was cut by 4 bases, the J end by 8 bases, with 11 bases between. Looked up from germline, CDR1 is KGHDR and CDR2 is SFDVKD. The CDR3 nucleotides are TGTGCCACCAGTGAAGGACACATGGATGAGCAGTTCTTC. Protein: CATSEGHMDEQFF.

The table lists this clonotype with a few counts. This chain uses TRBV27 with TRBJ2-5; D is possibly TRBD2 (6 bases). CDR1 MNHEY and CDR2 SMNVEV come from the germline V gene (reference sequence). There are 14 residues in the CDR3. V lost 0 bases to trimming and J lost 6 bases, with 11 bases between them. The CDR3 sequence is CASSLSSGGKTQYF. The CDR3 DNA reads TGTGCCAGCAGTTTATCTAGCGGTGGGAAGACCCAGTACTTC.

With regard to this clonotype: Possible read error: a much larger clone is one base away. This rearrangement joins TRBV7-8 to TRBJ1-1, with a tentative D call TRBD1 (6 bases). CDR1 SGHVS and CDR2 FQNEAQ come from the germline V gene. The CDR3 length is 14 residues. The CDR3 DNA reads as TGTGCCAGCAGCCTACAGGGCTCCGTTACTGAAGCTTCCTTT. This gives the protein CASSLQGSVTEASF.

Ten or more counts support this clonotype. This chain uses TRBV2 with TRBJ1-5; D is uncertain. Looked up from germline, CDR1 is SNHLY and CDR2 is FYNNEI. CDR3 length equals 15 residues. V lost 2 bases to trimming and J lost 0 bases, with 8 bases between them. CDR3 loop: CASSERRYSNQPQHF. DNA of the CDR3: TGTGCCAGCAGTGAAAGGAGATATAGCAATCAGCCCCAGCATTTT.